This passage covers 7 T cell receptor beta chains from one sample sequenced in a study of cytomegalovirus exposure and HLA in healthy donors. This PCR relied on a set of 60 Vbeta primers and 13 Jbeta primers. Libraries were prepared by immunoSEQ multiplex PCR; TCRdb keeps only in-frame clonotypes and omits some of them. The sample records around 100,000 clones, 75% to 90% being singletons. Sample: PBMCs. The origin of the receptors is a man aged 40-50 years in good health and CMV-seronegative.

In this sample, this clone turned up a few times. The DNA of the CDR3 is TGTGCCAGCAGCCCGGGCGGGTCTGGAAACACCATATATTTT. This gives the protein CASSPGGSGNTIYF. The J gene is TRBJ1-3, the V gene TRBV7-2; D gene unclear. V was shortened by 5 bases and J by 1 base, with 9 bases between the two germline ends. This CDR3 spans 14 amino acids. Germline V CDR1 and CDR2: SGHTA, FQGNSA.

This rearrangement joins TRBV25-1 to TRBJ1-6, with 7 nucleotides matching TRBD1. The CDR3 consists of 16 residues. Trimming took 4 bases from V and 0 from J; bases not matched to a gene: 3. CDR1 and CDR2 from the germline V gene are MGHDK and SYGVNS. The CDR3 bases are TGTGCCAGCAGTGTACAGGGGAGCTCCTATAATTCACCCCTCCACTTT. Residues: CASSVQGSSYNSPLHF.

The chain couples TRBV20-1 to TRBJ1-2; no clear D gene. The CDR3 runs 11 residues. Germline CDR1 DFQATT, CDR2 SNEGSKA (reference sequence). The CDR3 protein is CSAGDGYGYTF. As DNA, the CDR3 is TGCAGCGCCGGAGACGGGTATGGCTACACCTTC.

The chain employs TRBV15 and TRBJ1-2; 8 positions agree with TRBD1. Germline V lookup: CDR1 LNHNV, CDR2 YYDKDF (reference sequence). After removal of 1 base from V and 5 bases from J, the junction contained 6 bases not matched to a gene. CDR3 length equals 15 residues. CDR3 region: CATSRAGTGGYGYTF. In DNA form, the CDR3 reads TGTGCCACCAGCAGAGCAGGGACAGGTGGATATGGCTACACCTTC.

This clone has a handful of counts. V is TRBV12-1 and J is TRBJ1-1; the table's D call, TRBD1, has no DNA check behind it. TRBV12-1 is flagged as a pseudogene. The CDR3 loop spans 15 amino acids. CDR3 sequence: CASSFIPSKNTEAFF. In DNA, the CDR3 is TGTGCCAGCAGCTTTATCCCCAGTAAGAACACTGAAGCTTTCTTT.

The chain is built from TRBV6-5 and TRBJ1-5; D is undetermined. This CDR3 is 14 amino acids long. Trimming cost V 6 bases and J 0 bases, with 9 bases left between them. CDR1 and CDR2 (germline): MNHEY, SVGAGI. As DNA, the CDR3 is TGTGCCAGCAGCCTCCGCGATAGCAATCAGCCCCAGCATTTT. Translating it yields CASSLRDSNQPQHF.

The V gene is TRBV29-1, the J gene TRBJ1-1; D remains unclear. Looked up from germline, CDR1 is SQVTM and CDR2 is ANQGSEA. The CDR3 sequence is 12 residues long. Trimming took 6 bases from V and 2 from J, leaving 10 bases between them. The CDR3 DNA reads as TGCAGCGTCCAGGTTTCTAACACTGAAGCTTTCTTT. It is translated as CSVQVSNTEAFF.